This TCR beta chain was profiled in a study of glioma-infiltrating T cells. Study outcomes and limitations: Gliomas, especially low-grade, showed above-expected tissue-blood divergence; non-neoplastic patients showed below.

Amplification of TCR alpha and beta CDR3 regions from RNA used iRepertoire nested multiplex PCR. MiXCR, run by TCRdb on the multiplex PCR reads, gives a single entry per CDR3 protein. Among under 150,000 distinct CDR3 sequences listed, approximately 26% were seen once. Trimming shortened V by 1 base and J by 2 bases, and 8 bases separated the two germline ends. The germline V gene encodes CDR1 MGHRA and CDR2 YSYEKL. The CDR3 loop spans 14 amino acids. This clonotype was counted only a few times. Its cognate antigen is unknown. This chain links TRBV4-1 with TRBJ2-5; D remains unclear. The origin of this receptor is a human donor with low-grade glioma or glioblastoma, undergoing nonglioma brain surgery, or in good health (not recorded which). The sequenced sample consisted of glioma tissue, nonneoplastic brain tissue, or PBMCs (not recorded which). CDR3 DNA: TGCGCCAGCAGCCAAGTTGAGCAGCAAGAGACCCAGTACTTC. Translated: CASSQVEQQETQYF.